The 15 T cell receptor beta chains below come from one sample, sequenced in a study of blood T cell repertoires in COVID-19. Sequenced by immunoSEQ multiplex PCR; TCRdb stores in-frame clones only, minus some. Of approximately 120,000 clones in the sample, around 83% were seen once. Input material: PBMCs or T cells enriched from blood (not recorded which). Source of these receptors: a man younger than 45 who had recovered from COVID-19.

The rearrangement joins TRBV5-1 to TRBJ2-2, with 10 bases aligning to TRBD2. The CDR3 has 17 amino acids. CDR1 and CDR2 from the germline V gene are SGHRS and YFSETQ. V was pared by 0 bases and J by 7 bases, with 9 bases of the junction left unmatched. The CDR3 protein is CASSLAWASGSVGELFF. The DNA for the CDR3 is TGCGCCAGCAGCTTGGCGTGGGCTAGCGGGAGCGTCGGGGAGCTGTTTTTT.

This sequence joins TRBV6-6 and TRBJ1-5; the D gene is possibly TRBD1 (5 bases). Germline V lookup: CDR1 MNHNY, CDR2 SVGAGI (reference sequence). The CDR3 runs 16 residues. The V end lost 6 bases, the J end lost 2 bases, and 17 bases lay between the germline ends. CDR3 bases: TGTGCCAGCAGCCACTCAGGGCCCGAGGGCAATCAGCCCCAGCATTTT. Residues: CASSHSGPEGNQPQHF.

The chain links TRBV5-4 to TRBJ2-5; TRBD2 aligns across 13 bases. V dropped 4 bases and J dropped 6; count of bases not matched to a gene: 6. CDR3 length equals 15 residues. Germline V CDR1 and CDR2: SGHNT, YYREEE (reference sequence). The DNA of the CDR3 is TGTGCCAGCAGCCTACTAGCGGGAGGGGGTAAGACCCAGTACTTC. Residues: CASSLLAGGGKTQYF.

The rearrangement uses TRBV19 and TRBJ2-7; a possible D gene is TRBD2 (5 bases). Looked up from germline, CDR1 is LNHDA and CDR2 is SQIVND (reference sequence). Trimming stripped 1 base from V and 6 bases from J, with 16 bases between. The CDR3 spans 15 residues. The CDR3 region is CASSIGLGMKGEQYF. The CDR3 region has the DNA TGTGCCAGTAGTATAGGGCTCGGGATGAAAGGCGAGCAGTACTTC.

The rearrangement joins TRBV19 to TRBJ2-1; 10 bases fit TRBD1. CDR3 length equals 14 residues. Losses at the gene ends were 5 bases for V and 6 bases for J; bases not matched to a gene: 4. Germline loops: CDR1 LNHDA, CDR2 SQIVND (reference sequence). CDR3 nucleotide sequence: TGTGCCAGTAGTTCAGGGACAGGGGTCAATGAGCAGTTCTTC. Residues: CASSSGTGVNEQFF.

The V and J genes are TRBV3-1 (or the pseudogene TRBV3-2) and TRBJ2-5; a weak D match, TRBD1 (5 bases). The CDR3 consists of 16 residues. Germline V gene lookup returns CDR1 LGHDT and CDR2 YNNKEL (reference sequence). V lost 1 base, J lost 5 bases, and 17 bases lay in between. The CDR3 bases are TGTGCCAGCAGCCAAGGTGGACAACTCGCCGGGGAGACCCAGTACTTC. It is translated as CASSQGGQLAGETQYF.

For the CDR3, the DNA is TGTGCCAGTAGTATGGGGGGGGCCCCCTACGAGCAGTACTTC. Translation: CASSMGGAPYEQYF. The chain recombines TRBV19 with TRBJ2-7; the D gene is possibly TRBD2 (7 bases). The CDR3 has 14 residues. Per the germline V gene, CDR1 is LNHDA and CDR2 is SQIVND (reference sequence). V was pared by 3 bases and J by 2 bases, with 11 bases between.

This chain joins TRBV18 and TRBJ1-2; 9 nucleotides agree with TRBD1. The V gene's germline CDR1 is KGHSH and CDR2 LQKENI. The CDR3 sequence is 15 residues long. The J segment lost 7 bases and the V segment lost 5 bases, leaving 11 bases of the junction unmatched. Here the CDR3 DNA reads TGTGCCAGCTCAGAAAGGGACAGGGAAACCTCTGGCTACACCTTC. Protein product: CASSERDRETSGYTF.

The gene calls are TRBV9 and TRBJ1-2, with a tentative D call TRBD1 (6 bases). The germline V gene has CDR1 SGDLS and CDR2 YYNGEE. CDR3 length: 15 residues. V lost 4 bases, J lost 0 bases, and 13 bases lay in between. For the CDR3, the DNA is TGTGCCAGCAGCATCGGACAGATTGCTAACTATGGCTACACCTTC. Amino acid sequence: CASSIGQIANYGYTF.

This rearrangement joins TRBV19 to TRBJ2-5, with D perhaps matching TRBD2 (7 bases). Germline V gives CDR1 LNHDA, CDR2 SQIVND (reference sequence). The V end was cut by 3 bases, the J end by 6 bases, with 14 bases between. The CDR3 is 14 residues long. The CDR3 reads CASSIRGAEKTQYF. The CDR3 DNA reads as TGTGCCAGTAGTATTCGGGGGGCAGAAAAGACCCAGTACTTC. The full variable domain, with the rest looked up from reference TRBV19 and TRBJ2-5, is DGGITQSPKYLFRKEGQNVTLSCEQNLNHDAMYWYRQDPGQGLRLIYYSQIVNDFQKGDIAEGYSVSREKKESFPLTVTSAQKNPTAFYLCASSIRGAEKTQYFGPGTRLLVL.

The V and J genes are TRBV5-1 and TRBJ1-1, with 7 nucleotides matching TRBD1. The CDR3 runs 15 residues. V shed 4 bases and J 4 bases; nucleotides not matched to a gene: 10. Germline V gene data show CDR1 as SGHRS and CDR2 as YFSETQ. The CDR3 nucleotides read TGCGCCAGCAGCCCAACAGGGGTTTTGGGCACTGAAGCTTTCTTT. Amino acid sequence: CASSPTGVLGTEAFF. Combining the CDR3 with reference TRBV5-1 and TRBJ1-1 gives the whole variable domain KAGVTQTPRYLIKTRGQQVTLSCSPISGHRSVSWYQQTPGQGLQFLFEYFSETQRNKGNFPGRFSGRQFSNSRSEMNVSTLELGDSALYLCASSPTGVLGTEAFFGQGTRLTVV.

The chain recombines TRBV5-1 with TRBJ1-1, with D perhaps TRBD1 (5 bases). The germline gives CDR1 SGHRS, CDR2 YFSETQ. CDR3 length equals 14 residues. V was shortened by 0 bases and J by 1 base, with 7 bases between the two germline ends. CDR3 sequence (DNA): TGCGCCAGCAGCTTGGAGGGGCCGAACACTGAAGCTTTCTTT. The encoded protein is CASSLEGPNTEAFF.

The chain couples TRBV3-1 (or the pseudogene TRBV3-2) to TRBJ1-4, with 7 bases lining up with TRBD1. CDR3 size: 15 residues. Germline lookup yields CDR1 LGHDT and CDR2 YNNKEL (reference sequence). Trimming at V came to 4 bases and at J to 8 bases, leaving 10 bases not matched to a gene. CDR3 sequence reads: CASSLLAQGREKLFF. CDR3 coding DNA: TGTGCCAGCAGCCTCCTGGCACAGGGGAGGGAAAAACTGTTTTTT.

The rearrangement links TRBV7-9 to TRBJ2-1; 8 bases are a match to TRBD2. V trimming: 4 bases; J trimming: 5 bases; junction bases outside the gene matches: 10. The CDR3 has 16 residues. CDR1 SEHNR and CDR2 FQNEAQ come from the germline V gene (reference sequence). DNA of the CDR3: TGTGCCAGCAGCTCTACTCAGCGGGAGTTTAACAATGAGCAGTTCTTC. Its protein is CASSSTQREFNNEQFF.

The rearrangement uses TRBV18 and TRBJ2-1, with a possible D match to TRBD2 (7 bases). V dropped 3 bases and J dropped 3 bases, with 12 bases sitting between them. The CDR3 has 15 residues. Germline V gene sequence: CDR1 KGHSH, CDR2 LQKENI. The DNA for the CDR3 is TGTGCCAGCTCACCGCAAAGGGGGGGCTACAATGAGCAGTTCTTC. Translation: CASSPQRGGYNEQFF.